This T cell receptor (beta chain) was profiled in a study of technical replicates of blood from four donors. Data came from immunoSEQ multiplex PCR; TCRdb stores just in-frame clones and leaves some out. The sample lists 81,000 or so clones; 95% to 97% were seen once. The TCR was taken from a human donor in good health. Sequencing was done on a sample of T cells isolated from PBMCs.

CDR3 nucleotides: TGTGCCAGCAGCTTAGACGACTCAGCGGGAGCCTACAATGAGCAGTTCTTC. Protein product: CASSLDDSAGAYNEQFF. V is TRBV7-9 and J is TRBJ2-1, with 8 bases aligning to TRBD2. This CDR3 is 17 amino acids long. Germline V gives CDR1 SEHNR, CDR2 FQNEAQ (reference sequence). The V segment lost 1 base and the J segment 2 bases; nucleotides outside the gene matches: 7.